Listed here are 27 T cell receptor beta chains from one sample, sequenced in a study of cytomegalovirus exposure and HLA in healthy donors. The PCR was carried out with 60 Vbeta primers and 13 Jbeta primers. The method was immunoSEQ multiplex PCR; TCRdb's version includes in-frame clones alone and lacks a portion of them. The table has 190,000 or so clones, around 83% seen once. Source material: PBMCs. The receptors here all came from a man aged 45-65 years in good health and CMV-seronegative.

The rearrangement joins TRBV11-3 to TRBJ1-1; D is ambiguous. From germline, CDR1 is SGHNT and CDR2 YENEEA. V was trimmed by 0 bases and J by 0 bases, leaving 8 bases between them. The CDR3 runs to 15 residues. The CDR3 loop is CASSLDGSLNTEAFF. CDR3 in DNA: TGTGCCAGCAGCTTAGATGGCAGTTTGAACACTGAAGCTTTCTTT.

The chain joins TRBV9 to TRBJ2-3, with 7 bases matching TRBD1. In germline, CDR1 is SGDLS, CDR2 YYNGEE. The trim removed 0 bases at V and 0 bases at J, leaving 1 base unmatched. The CDR3 is 15 residues long. This CDR3 reads CASSVGGQSTDTQYF. The CDR3, as DNA: TGTGCCAGCAGCGTAGGGGGACAGAGCACAGATACGCAGTATTTT.

This chain joins TRBV11-3 and TRBJ2-2; D may be TRBD2 (6 bases). Germline V CDR1 and CDR2: SGHNT, YENEEA. The CDR3 extends over 13 amino acids. V lost 8 bases and J lost 6, with 13 bases in between. This CDR3 is CASARRDPGELFF. Here the CDR3 DNA reads TGTGCCAGCGCGCGGAGGGATCCCGGGGAGCTGTTTTTT.

The chain combines TRBV30 with TRBJ1-1; D possibly corresponds to TRBD1 (5 bases). This CDR3 has 13 amino acids. V was cut by 1 base and J by 4 bases, with 10 bases left in between. Germline CDR1 and CDR2: GTSNPN and SVGIG (reference sequence). The CDR3 protein is CAWSGAGLTEAFF. The CDR3 DNA reads as TGTGCCTGGAGTGGAGCGGGACTCACTGAAGCTTTCTTT. Full variable domain (remainder filled in from reference TRBV30 and TRBJ1-1): SQTIHQWPATLVQPVGSPLSLECTVEGTSNPNLYWYRQAAGRGLQLLFYSVGIGQISSEVPQNLSASRPQDRQFILSSKKLLLSDSGFYLCAWSGAGLTEAFFGQGTRLTVV.

This clone appeared a single time. V and J are TRBV11-3 and TRBJ2-2, with TRBD2 as a possible D gene (5 bases). This CDR3 comprises 14 residues. Germline V gene lookup returns CDR1 SGHNT and CDR2 YENEEA. Trimming left V 2 bases short and J 5 bases short, with 9 bases between. This CDR3 reads CASSLSRGTGELFF. CDR3 sequence (DNA): TGTGCCAGCAGCTTATCTCGGGGAACCGGGGAGCTGTTTTTT.

The rearrangement joins TRBV7-3 to TRBJ2-3, with 15 bases lining up with TRBD2. The CDR3 totals 19 residues. Germline CDR1 reads SGHTA; CDR2 reads FQGTGA. V lost 2 bases to trimming and J lost 0 bases; unmatched junction nucleotides: 6. CDR3 loop: CASSLFRTSGGGSTDTQYF. DNA of the CDR3: TGTGCCAGCAGCTTATTCCGGACTAGCGGGGGGGGAAGCACAGATACGCAGTATTTT.

The chain is built from TRBV6-6 and TRBJ2-7, with a tentative D call TRBD2 (5 bases). The V gene's germline CDR1 is MNHNY and CDR2 SVGAGI (reference sequence). V was clipped by 6 bases and J by 2 bases, with 20 bases between them. This CDR3 comprises 16 residues. CDR3 DNA sequence: TGTGCCAGCAGGGTGGGAGTTTCCTCCCTTCCCTACGAGCAGTACTTC. It is translated as CASRVGVSSLPYEQYF.

The chain combines TRBV6-1 with TRBJ2-7, with 7 bases aligning to TRBD1. The CDR3 is 14 residues long. The germline gives CDR1 MNHNS, CDR2 SASEGT. The V segment lost 7 bases and the J segment 1 base; nucleotides outside the gene matches: 7. The CDR3 loop reads CASNGPRGSYEQYF. Written as DNA, the CDR3 is TGTGCCAGCAACGGTCCCAGGGGGTCCTACGAGCAGTACTTC.

The rearrangement joins TRBV7-3 to TRBJ2-1; TRBD1 matches 7 bases. Germline CDR1 SGHTA, CDR2 FQGTGA. The CDR3 contains 14 residues. The ends lost 6 bases at V and 5 bases at J; junction bases unmatched: 7. CDR3 sequence (DNA): TGTGCCAGCAGTATCGGGACAGCCAACAATGAGCAGTTCTTC. It is translated as CASSIGTANNEQFF.

The chain recombines TRBV7-2 with TRBJ2-7, with 8 positions matching TRBD2. Trimming took 1 base from V and 6 from J; bases not matched to a gene: 8. This CDR3 spans 15 amino acids. Looked up from germline, CDR1 is SGHTA and CDR2 is FQGNSA. CDR3 DNA sequence: TGTGCCAGCAGCTTAGTGGGGACTAGTCCTCGCGAGCAGTACTTC. This encodes CASSLVGTSPREQYF.

The rearrangement joins TRBV9 to TRBJ2-7; 9 positions match TRBD1. The CDR3 runs 15 residues. V trimming: 0 bases; J trimming: 6 bases; junction bases outside the gene matches: 7. Germline V lookup: CDR1 SGDLS, CDR2 YYNGEE. CDR3 amino acids: CASSVGVQGAGEQYF. The CDR3 DNA is TGTGCCAGCAGCGTAGGTGTACAGGGGGCAGGCGAGCAGTACTTC.

This clone was recorded once. The chain couples TRBV9 to TRBJ2-5, with D maybe TRBD1 (6 bases). The CDR3 consists of 16 residues. The V end was cut by 0 bases, the J end by 5 bases, with 17 bases between. Germline assignment: CDR1 SGDLS and CDR2 YYNGEE. The CDR3 DNA reads TGTGCCAGCAGCGTAGAAGGGCAGGGGTTAGGTGAGACCCAGTACTTC. It codes for CASSVEGQGLGETQYF.

This clone appeared a few times. In DNA form, the CDR3 reads TGCGCCAGCAGCCAAGATGAGGCCAGGGTTGCTGGGGCCAACGTCCTGACTTTC. Protein: CASSQDEARVAGANVLTF. The chain links TRBV4-3 to TRBJ2-6, with D possibly TRBD1 on 5 matching bases. Trimming cost V 0 bases and J 2 bases, with 14 bases left between them. The germline gives CDR1 LGHNA, CDR2 YSLEER. This CDR3 region has 18 residues.

This clone appeared a few times. The chain recombines TRBV6-6 with TRBJ1-4; D may be TRBD1 (6 bases). Trimming removed 4 bases from V and 2 bases from J, with 14 bases in between. This CDR3 contains 16 residues. Germline V gives CDR1 MNHNY, CDR2 SVGAGI (reference sequence). CDR3 coding DNA: TGTGCCAGCAGTTTGGGGGGGCTGTTGACTAATGAAAAACTGTTTTTT. Encoded protein: CASSLGGLLTNEKLFF.

V gene TRBV19 combines with J gene TRBJ2-2, with D possibly being TRBD2 (6 bases). CDR1 and CDR2 from the germline V gene are LNHDA and SQIVND (reference sequence). The CDR3 runs 18 residues. With 0 bases removed from V and 4 bases from J, the gap between germline ends came to 18 bases. The CDR3 reads CASSIDVARAGSTGELFF. CDR3 bases: TGTGCCAGTAGTATAGATGTTGCCAGGGCCGGGAGCACCGGGGAGCTGTTTTTT.

The chain carries TRBV18 and TRBJ2-5; tentative D call: TRBD1 (7 bases). The CDR3 extends over 15 amino acids. Germline CDR1 is KGHSH and CDR2 is LQKENI. With 5 bases removed from V and 4 bases from J, the gap between germline ends came to 17 bases. CDR3 protein: CASSSRGTERETQYF. CDR3 nucleotides: TGTGCCAGCTCATCTCGGGGGACAGAAAGAGAGACCCAGTACTTC.

This clone occurred a few times. The rearrangement links TRBV6-6 to TRBJ1-2; 7 bases are shared with TRBD1. The CDR3 covers 15 residues. V shed 6 bases and J 3 bases; nucleotides not matched to a gene: 10. Per germline, CDR1 MNHNY and CDR2 SVGAGI (reference sequence). This CDR3 is CASRDTGVKYYGYTF. For the CDR3, the DNA is TGTGCCAGCAGGGATACAGGGGTCAAATACTATGGCTACACCTTC.

The rearrangement joins TRBV10-3 to TRBJ2-3; D gene ambiguous. Germline loops: CDR1 ENHRY, CDR2 SYGVKD. This CDR3 spans 14 amino acids. V lost 3 bases to trimming and J lost 1 base, with 8 bases between them. This chain's CDR3 is CAISDRMGTDTQYF. The DNA for the CDR3 is TGTGCCATCAGTGACAGGATGGGCACAGATACGCAGTATTTT.

This clone was seen a few times. The rearrangement links TRBV12-5 to TRBJ2-1; tentatively, D is TRBD2 (7 bases). The germline gives CDR1 LGHNT, CDR2 FRNRAP. This CDR3 has 14 amino acids. Trimming removed 8 bases from V and 7 bases from J, with 18 bases in between. The CDR3 DNA follows: TGTGCTAGTCGGGAGTCGGGGGGCGCGAATGAGCAGTTCTTC. Translating gives CASRESGGANEQFF.

The rearrangement uses TRBV2 and TRBJ2-5, with TRBD1 identical over 12 bases. This CDR3 spans 15 amino acids. V trimming: 5 bases; J trimming: 8 bases; junction bases outside the gene matches: 9. Germline CDR1 and CDR2: SNHLY and FYNNEI. The CDR3 region has the DNA TGTGCCAGCAGTCCCGGGACAGGGGGCTGGGGAACCCAGTACTTC. Translation: CASSPGTGGWGTQYF.

This sequence joins TRBV7-2 and TRBJ2-3; D gene ambiguous. V lost 5 bases and J lost 4, with 13 bases in between. Germline CDR1 SGHTA, CDR2 FQGNSA. CDR3 length equals 14 residues. CDR3 protein: CASSPVLPPDTQYF. In nucleotides, the CDR3 is TGTGCCAGCAGCCCAGTCTTACCCCCAGATACGCAGTATTTT.

The V gene is TRBV6-5, the J gene TRBJ1-1, with D perhaps TRBD1 (6 bases). CDR1 is MNHEY and CDR2 is SVGAGI in the germline V gene. The V and J ends lost 6 bases and 7 bases respectively, with 21 bases between them. The CDR3 contains 15 residues. CDR3 sequence: CASRSPPGQLNEAFF. The CDR3 DNA sequence: TGTGCCAGCAGATCACCCCCCGGACAGCTCAATGAAGCTTTCTTT.

This chain connects TRBV4-2 to TRBJ1-2; tentatively, D is TRBD1 (5 bases). The CDR3 sequence is 16 residues long. Between the trimmed V and J ends, which lost 0 bases and 3 bases, there was a span of 14 bases. The germline CDR1 and CDR2 sequences are LGHNA and YNFKEQ. This CDR3 is CASSQDRAGRDYGYTF. In DNA form, the CDR3 reads TGTGCCAGCAGCCAAGATCGGGCAGGGAGGGACTATGGCTACACCTTC.

The genes are TRBV7-9 and TRBJ1-1; 10 nucleotides align to TRBD1. CDR1 and CDR2 from the germline V gene are SEHNR and FQNEAQ (reference sequence). This CDR3 has 14 amino acids. V shed 5 bases, J shed 4 bases, and the junction held 4 bases outside the gene matches. CDR3 protein: CASSPTGGSTEAFF. The CDR3, as DNA: TGTGCCAGCAGCCCGACAGGGGGCTCCACTGAAGCTTTCTTT.

The V gene is TRBV5-1, the J gene TRBJ1-1; 9 nucleotides align to TRBD1. CDR3 length: 15 amino acids. V shed 4 bases and J 4 bases; nucleotides not matched to a gene: 8. CDR1 SGHRS and CDR2 YFSETQ come from the germline V gene. The CDR3 protein is CASSQTDRGGTEAFF. DNA of the CDR3: TGCGCCAGCAGCCAGACGGACAGGGGAGGCACTGAAGCTTTCTTT.

This chain links TRBV7-2 with TRBJ2-4, with D possibly being TRBD1 (5 bases). The length of the CDR3 is 16 residues. In germline, CDR1 is SGHTA, CDR2 FQGNSA. V gave up 5 bases and J gave up 0 bases, with 14 bases separating them. The DNA of the CDR3 is TGTGCCAGCAGCCGCCGGCGGCAGGGAGCCAAAAACATTCAGTACTTC. Its translation is CASSRRRQGAKNIQYF.

V usage is TRBV4-2 and J usage is TRBJ2-7, with 11 nucleotides matching TRBD1. CDR3 length equals 15 residues. The germline V gene has CDR1 LGHNA and CDR2 YNFKEQ. V was pared by 1 base and J by 4 bases, with 3 bases of the junction left unmatched. CDR3 in DNA: TGTGCCAGCAGCCAAGGGACAGGGGGCTGGTACGAGCAGTACTTC. This encodes CASSQGTGGWYEQYF.